This is a list of T cell receptor beta chains from one sample in a study of CD8 T cells in Susac syndrome. TCRdb called the immunoSEQ multiplex PCR reads again in MiXCR, with one record for every CDR3 protein. The profile shows around 300,000 distinct CDR3 sequences, around 91% of them singletons. Sequencing input: CD8+ T cells from PBMCs. The receptor set was obtained from a human donor with multiple sclerosis. CDR3s include the opening cysteine and the closing phenylalanine or tryptophan. Each record gives: clone size, D gene, CDR3 length, V gene, J gene, CDR3 protein, CDR3 DNA. A D gene is named only where the DNA matches it firmly. Size values are once, few and many counts, or a class for expanded clones, and some rows have none.

>NA|NA|12|TRBV27|TRBJ2-1
CASSRAHNEQFF
TGTGCCAGCAGTCGGGCCCACAATGAGCAGTTCTTC
>once|NA|14|TRBV7-8|TRBJ1-5
CASSLGLGYQPQHF
TGTGCCAGCAGCTTAGGTTTAGGGTATCAGCCCCAGCATTTT
>NA|NA|13|TRBV20-1|TRBJ1-5
CSARADSNQPQHF
TGCAGTGCTAGAGCGGACAGCAATCAGCCCCAGCATTTT
>NA|TRBD1|12|TRBV12-3/TRBV12-4|TRBJ1-1
CAIRTGGTEAFF
TGTGCCATCAGGACAGGGGGGACTGAAGCTTTCTTT
>NA|TRBD2|13|TRBV29-1|TRBJ2-7
CSGRTSGSYEQYF
TGCAGCGGCCGGACTAGCGGGAGTTACGAGCAGTACTTC
>NA|NA|15|TRBV15|TRBJ2-1
CATSRATSGRSEQFF
TGTGCCACCAGCAGAGCCACGAGCGGGCGGAGTGAGCAGTTCTTC
>NA|TRBD1|15|TRBV4-3|TRBJ2-3
CASSHTQGNTDTQYF
TGCGCCAGCAGCCATACACAGGGGAACACAGATACGCAGTATTTT
>NA|TRBD2|15|TRBV24-1|TRBJ2-7
CATSDRRAGVREQYF
TGTGCCACCAGTGACCGAAGAGCGGGAGTCAGGGAGCAGTACTTC
>NA|NA|16|TRBV12-3/TRBV12-4|TRBJ2-3
CASSFWGLERTDTQYF
TGTGCCAGCAGTTTTTGGGGTCTTGAAAGGACAGATACGCAGTATTTT
>NA|NA|14|TRBV20-1|TRBJ2-2
CSARGLGNTGELFF
TGCAGTGCTAGGGGATTAGGGAACACCGGGGAGCTGTTTTTT
>NA|NA|15|TRBV13|TRBJ2-3
CASSPVGPGGDTQYF
TGTGCCAGCAGCCCCGTAGGGCCGGGCGGTGATACGCAGTATTTT
>NA|TRBD2|14|TRBV29-1|TRBJ2-1
CSVGLAGAGYEQFF
TGCAGCGTCGGACTAGCGGGAGCTGGGTATGAGCAGTTCTTC
>NA|TRBD1|15|TRBV24-1|TRBJ2-1
CATSATGAPPGEQFF
TGTGCCACCAGTGCGACAGGGGCTCCTCCAGGTGAGCAGTTCTTC
>NA|TRBD1|15|TRBV11-2|TRBJ2-1
CASSDNRGLYNEQFF
TGTGCCAGCAGCGATAACAGGGGGCTTTACAATGAGCAGTTCTTC
>few|NA|13|TRBV27|TRBJ2-7
CASSLGSNYEQYF
TGTGCCAGCAGTTTGGGTTCTAACTACGAGCAGTACTTC
>NA|TRBD2|13|TRBV13|TRBJ2-7
CASSTGLAGMGYF
TGTGCCAGCAGCACCGGACTAGCGGGGATGGGGTACTTC
>NA|NA|16|TRBV21-1|TRBJ2-1
CASSKALAGAYNEQFF
TGTGCCAGCAGCAAAGCGCTAGCGGGAGCGTACAATGAGCAGTTCTTC
>once|NA|14|TRBV20-1|TRBJ2-7
CSASPAVDSYEQYF
TGCAGTGCTAGTCCCGCAGTCGATTCCTACGAGCAGTACTTC
>NA|NA|13|TRBV23-1|TRBJ1-5
CASHQTSNQPQHF
TGCGCCAGCCACCAGACCAGCAATCAGCCCCAGCATTTT
>NA|TRBD2|15|TRBV20-1|TRBJ2-2
CSARPGLAGAGELFF
TGCAGTGCCAGACCCGGTCTAGCGGGAGCCGGGGAGCTGTTTTTT
>NA|NA|14|TRBV28|TRBJ2-5
CASSPLGEGETQYF
TGTGCCAGCAGTCCCCTGGGGGAAGGAGAGACCCAGTACTTC
>NA|NA|16|TRBV9|TRBJ1-3
CASSVAPEGSGNTIYF
TGTGCCAGCAGCGTAGCCCCCGAGGGCTCTGGAAACACCATATATTTT